Each of the 23 T cell receptor beta chains below was sequenced from the same sample in a study of beta chain features in type 1 diabetes. Study-level findings and limits: Patients with Type 1 diabetes showed moderately but significantly shorter TCRB CDR3s in all four CD4+ subsets.

The study reverse transcribed the entire isolated RNA, so it sequenced expressed TCRB transcripts. Sequencing was performed with immunoSEQ multiplex PCR; in TCRdb, only in-frame clones are kept and a portion is missing. The profile shows about 700,000 clones, roughly 13% of them singletons. The antigens for these receptors are not known. Sequencing was performed on naive CD4+ T cells from blood. The receptors were sampled from a man aged 18 to 29 with type 1 diabetes.

The V gene is TRBV5-1, the J gene TRBJ2-3; no clear D. Trimming shortened V by 0 bases and J by 2 bases, and 10 bases separated the two germline ends. The CDR3 has 15 amino acids. Germline V lookup: CDR1 SGHRS, CDR2 YFSETQ. The CDR3 DNA is TGCGCCAGCAGCTTGGAACAACGGTACACAGATACGCAGTATTTT. Its translation is CASSLEQRYTDTQYF.

This clone turned up a few times. CDR3 region: CASSSRGAGGYNEQFF. The CDR3 DNA sequence: TGTGCCAGCAGCTCCCGTGGAGCGGGGGGTTACAATGAGCAGTTCTTC. The V call is TRBV7-9, the J call TRBJ2-1; 9 bases fit TRBD2. With 4 bases clipped from V and 4 bases from J, the junction kept 8 bases outside the gene matches. From germline, CDR1 is SEHNR and CDR2 FQNEAQ (reference sequence). The CDR3 runs 16 residues.

This clone was counted only a few times. The chain uses TRBV2 and TRBJ1-4; the match to TRBD1 covers 9 bases. J lost 8 bases, V lost 6 bases, and 4 bases had no gene match. The CDR3 runs to 13 residues. Germline V gene data show CDR1 as SNHLY and CDR2 as FYNNEI. The CDR3 is CASRYRGREKLFF. CDR3 nucleotide sequence: TGTGCCAGCAGATACAGGGGGCGGGAAAAACTGTTTTTT.

V is TRBV30 and J is TRBJ1-6, with no clear D. CDR1 and CDR2 (germline): GTSNPN, SVGIG (reference sequence). V was clipped by 2 bases and J by 0 bases, with 8 bases between them. The CDR3 totals 15 residues. The CDR3, as DNA: TGTGCCTGGAGTAGTAGGAGCTCCTATAATTCACCCCTCCACTTT. It encodes CAWSSRSSYNSPLHF. Full variable domain (outside the CDR3, taken from reference TRBV30 and TRBJ1-6): SQTIHQWPATLVQPVGSPLSLECTVEGTSNPNLYWYRQAAGRGLQLLFYSVGIGQISSEVPQNLSASRPQDRQFILSSKKLLLSDSGFYLCAWSSRSSYNSPLHFGNGTRLTVT.

The sample holds a few counts of this clone. This chain joins TRBV20-1 and TRBJ1-2; D is undetermined. V lost 0 bases and J lost 10, with 9 bases in between. The CDR3 runs to 11 residues. Germline CDR1 DFQATT, CDR2 SNEGSKA (reference sequence). The chain's CDR3 is CSARDTEFYTF. DNA for the CDR3: TGCAGTGCTAGAGATACAGAGTTCTACACCTTC.

A few counts support this clone. The chain uses TRBV30 and TRBJ1-4; 7 bases align to TRBD1. The CDR3 spans 14 residues. After removal of 3 bases from V and 2 bases from J, the junction contained 3 bases not matched to a gene. The germline V gene encodes CDR1 GTSNPN and CDR2 SVGIG (reference sequence). CDR3 sequence: CAWSTGDTNEKLFF. DNA of the CDR3: TGTGCCTGGAGCACAGGGGACACTAATGAAAAACTGTTTTTT.

CDR3 residues: CASSVRAGSQGDEQFF. The CDR3, as DNA: TGTGCCAGCTCTGTGAGAGCGGGGTCCCAGGGCGATGAGCAGTTCTTC. This sequence joins TRBV18 and TRBJ2-1; 7 nucleotides match TRBD2. This CDR3 is 16 amino acids long. V gave up 6 bases and J gave up 8 bases; unmatched junction bases: 16. Germline-derived CDR1 and CDR2 are KGHSH and LQKENI. The complete variable domain, with remaining parts taken from reference TRBV18 and TRBJ2-1, reads NAGVMQNPRHLVRRRGQEARLRCSPMKGHSHVYWYRQLPEEGLKFMVYLQKENIIDESGMPKERFSAEFPKEGPSILRIQQVVRGDSAAYFCASSVRAGSQGDEQFFGPGTRLTVL.

This clone has a handful of counts. This chain joins TRBV10-2 and TRBJ2-7; D might be TRBD2 (5 bases). CDR1 and CDR2 from the germline V gene are WSHSY and SAAADI. The CDR3 extends over 14 amino acids. Trimming took off 6 bases at V and 5 bases at J, with 17 bases between the two ends. CDR3 loop: CASRVRWTEDEQYF. The CDR3 bases are TGCGCCAGCAGAGTTAGGTGGACGGAGGACGAGCAGTACTTC.

This clone was seen only a few times. The rearrangement links TRBV30 to TRBJ2-5; D not resolved. Trimming took 1 base from V and 5 from J, leaving 14 bases between them. This CDR3 region has 14 residues. Looked up from germline, CDR1 is GTSNPN and CDR2 is SVGIG (reference sequence). CDR3 residues: CAWSGTGGRETQYF. The CDR3 region has the DNA TGTGCCTGGAGTGGTACGGGCGGTCGGGAGACCCAGTACTTC.

The chain uses TRBV13 and TRBJ2-7; TRBD1 matches at 10 bases. CDR3 length: 14 amino acids. J lost 5 bases, V lost 5 bases, and 6 bases had no gene match. The germline CDR1 and CDR2 sequences are PRHDT and FYEKMQ (reference sequence). CDR3 protein: CASSTRTGGNEQYF. Here the CDR3 DNA reads TGTGCCAGCAGCACGAGGACAGGGGGGAACGAGCAGTACTTC.

Only a few counts were recorded for this clone. The chain links TRBV7-9 to TRBJ1-5; the D is unclear. Germline V lookup: CDR1 SEHNR, CDR2 FQNEAQ (reference sequence). The CDR3 loop spans 14 amino acids. Trimming took 8 bases from V and 1 from J, leaving 12 bases between them. This CDR3 is CASAAPWSNQPQHF. The CDR3 region has the DNA TGTGCCAGCGCCGCCCCTTGGAGCAATCAGCCCCAGCATTTT.

The V and J genes are TRBV18 and TRBJ2-2; D may correspond to TRBD1 or TRBD2 (5 bases each). The CDR3 has 16 residues. Per germline, CDR1 KGHSH and CDR2 LQKENI. The germline V and J ends were trimmed by 2 bases and 7 bases, with 17 bases remaining between them. CDR3 nucleotide sequence: TGTGCCAGCTCACCATTTAGTGGGACCGCGAACGGGGAGCTGTTTTTT. As protein: CASSPFSGTANGELFF.

Comment on this clone: The same CDR3 can be traced to other DNA sequences in this sample. The chain is built from TRBV30 and TRBJ1-3; D unresolved. Germline values: CDR1 GTSNPN, CDR2 SVGIG (reference sequence). V lost 0 bases and J 0 bases, leaving 3 bases between the germline ends. This CDR3 contains 13 residues. The CDR3 sequence: CAWSVSSGNTIYF. The CDR3 DNA follows: TGTGCCTGGAGTGTAAGCTCTGGAAACACCATATATTTT.

The J gene is TRBJ2-7, the V gene TRBV4-1; D is unresolved. CDR3 length: 13 residues. The V gene's germline CDR1 is MGHRA and CDR2 YSYEKL. Trimming left V 1 base short and J 5 bases short, with 9 bases between. The CDR3 sequence: CASSQGASNEQYF. The CDR3 nucleotides are TGCGCCAGCAGCCAAGGGGCCAGCAACGAGCAGTACTTC.

A few counts support this clone. The chain links TRBV18 to TRBJ2-7; tentative D call: TRBD1 (6 bases). This CDR3 has 14 amino acids. V shed 2 bases and J shed 2 bases, with 10 bases lying between them. Germline CDR1 is KGHSH and CDR2 is LQKENI. CDR3 sequence reads: CASSPLQGTYEQYF. The CDR3, as DNA: TGTGCCAGCTCACCATTACAGGGCACCTACGAGCAGTACTTC.

The chain has TRBV9 and TRBJ1-6; TRBD1 matches at 7 bases. The length of the CDR3 is 15 residues. Germline V lookup: CDR1 SGDLS, CDR2 YYNGEE. V lost 3 bases to trimming and J lost 5 bases; unmatched junction nucleotides: 5. The CDR3 DNA reads TGTGCCAGCAGCGGGGGACAGACGAATAATTCACCCCTCCACTTT. It encodes CASSGGQTNNSPLHF.

This rearrangement joins TRBV6-5 to TRBJ2-7, with 10 bases identical to TRBD1. J was trimmed by 2 bases and V by 6 bases; bases with no gene match: 7. The CDR3 sequence is 15 residues long. Germline values: CDR1 MNHEY, CDR2 SVGAGI. The CDR3 sequence is CASSPGTGDTYEQYF. The CDR3 region has the DNA TGTGCCAGCAGCCCCGGGACAGGGGACACCTACGAGCAGTACTTC.

The V call is TRBV5-1, the J call TRBJ1-1; tentative D call: TRBD1 (5 bases). The CDR3 is made up of 15 amino acids. Germline CDR1 and CDR2: SGHRS and YFSETQ. V was pared by 0 bases and J by 7 bases, with 16 bases between. This CDR3 is CASSLGGPTTYEAFF. The CDR3 coding sequence is TGCGCCAGCAGCTTGGGGGGCCCCACAACATATGAAGCTTTCTTT.

This sequence joins TRBV4-1 and TRBJ2-5; the match to TRBD2 covers 8 bases. V gave up 1 base and J gave up 1 base; unmatched junction bases: 8. Looked up from germline, CDR1 is MGHRA and CDR2 is YSYEKL. The CDR3 length is 17 residues. CDR3 amino acids: CASSQGESGGLQETQYF. Written as DNA, the CDR3 is TGCGCCAGCAGCCAAGGAGAAAGCGGGGGACTCCAAGAGACCCAGTACTTC.

The chain employs TRBV5-4 and TRBJ1-2, with 7 bases aligning to TRBD1. The V segment lost 4 bases and the J segment 1 base; nucleotides outside the gene matches: 10. The CDR3 spans 16 residues. The germline gives CDR1 SGHNT, CDR2 YYREEE (reference sequence). The DNA for the CDR3 is TGTGCCAGCAGCCAGGCCGGGACAGACTTTAACTATGGCTACACCTTC. Protein: CASSQAGTDFNYGYTF. The whole variable domain, remainder taken from reference TRBV5-4 and TRBJ1-2, is ETGVTQSPTHLIKTRGQQVTLRCSSQSGHNTVSWYQQALGQGPQFIFQYYREEENGRGNFPPRFSGLQFPNYSSELNVNALELDDSALYLCASSQAGTDFNYGYTFGSGTRLTVV.

V is TRBV2 and J is TRBJ1-6; TRBD1 is a possible D gene (6 bases). Germline V CDR1 and CDR2: SNHLY, FYNNEI. This CDR3 is built from 15 residues. Trimming cost V 8 bases and J 7 bases, with 18 bases left between them. The CDR3 is CASGKTGAGNSPLHF. CDR3 bases: TGTGCCAGCGGCAAGACGGGGGCAGGGAATTCACCCCTCCACTTT.

This clone has just a few counts. The chain combines TRBV7-9 with TRBJ2-5; TRBD2 matches 9 bases. The CDR3 covers 13 residues. Germline values: CDR1 SEHNR, CDR2 FQNEAQ (reference sequence). Trimming took 4 bases from V and 5 from J; bases not matched to a gene: 2. CDR3 DNA sequence: TGTGCCAGCAGCTCCACTAGCGGGGAGACCCAGTACTTC. This encodes CASSSTSGETQYF.

The V call is TRBV6-6, the J call TRBJ2-7; the match to TRBD1 covers 10 bases. This CDR3 spans 15 amino acids. Germline V lookup: CDR1 MNHNY, CDR2 SVGAGI (reference sequence). Trimming removed 6 bases from V and 0 bases from J; junction bases left unmatched: 5. The CDR3 region is CASRGGQGISYEQYF. The CDR3 coding sequence is TGTGCCAGCAGGGGGGGACAGGGGATCTCCTACGAGCAGTACTTC.